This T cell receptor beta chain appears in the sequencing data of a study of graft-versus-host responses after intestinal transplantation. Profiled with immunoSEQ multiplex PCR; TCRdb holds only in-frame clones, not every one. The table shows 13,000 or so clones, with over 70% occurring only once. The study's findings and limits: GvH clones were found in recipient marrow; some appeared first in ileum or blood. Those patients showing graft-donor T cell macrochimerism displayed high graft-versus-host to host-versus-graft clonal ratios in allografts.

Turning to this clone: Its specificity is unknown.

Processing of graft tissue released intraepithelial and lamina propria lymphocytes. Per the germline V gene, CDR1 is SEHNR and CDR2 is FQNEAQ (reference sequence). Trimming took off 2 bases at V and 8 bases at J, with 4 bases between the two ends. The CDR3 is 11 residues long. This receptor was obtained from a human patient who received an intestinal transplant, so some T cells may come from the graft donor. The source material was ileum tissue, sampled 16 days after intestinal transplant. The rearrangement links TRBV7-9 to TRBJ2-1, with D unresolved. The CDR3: CASSLSYEQFF. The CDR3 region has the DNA TGTGCCAGCAGCTTATCTTATGAGCAGTTCTTC.